This T cell receptor beta chain comes out of a study of cytomegalovirus exposure and HLA in healthy donors. Across the whole study: The same platform used for the 666 first-cohort repertoires was also used for the approximately 120 validation repertoires, as a later analysis reported.

The V gene's germline CDR1 is SGHRS and CDR2 YFSETQ. V was pared by 1 base and J by 3 bases, with 13 bases between. This CDR3 is built from 15 residues. Here immunoSEQ multiplex PCR was the method, and the copy in TCRdb shows in-frame clones only, minus some. Of more than 95,000 clones detected, roughly nine tenths appear once; the ten largest clones hold around 4.1%. The chain is built from TRBV5-1 and TRBJ1-1; the D is unclear. Specimen: PBMCs. The receptor was isolated from a woman between 18 and 30 years old in good health and CMV-seropositive. This CDR3 reads CASSLTGGRDTEAFF. The DNA for the CDR3 is TGCGCCAGCAGCTTGACGGGAGGGAGGGACACTGAAGCTTTCTTT.